Each of the 7 T cell receptor beta chains below was sequenced from the same sample in a study of shared clonotypes between healthy human individuals. Assay: immunoSEQ multiplex PCR; the TCRdb copy retains only in-frame clones and omits some. Of 550,000 to 850,000 clones in the sample, less than 85% were seen once. The sample was memory CD4+ T cells sorted from blood. Subset described: CD45RA-negative fraction. The receptors were gathered from a woman aged 25 to 45 in good health.

The genes are TRBV4-1 and TRBJ2-7, with D possibly being TRBD2 (6 bases). The CDR3 extends over 15 amino acids. The V end was cut by 1 base, the J end by 2 bases, with 12 bases between. The germline V gene has CDR1 MGHRA and CDR2 YSYEKL. CDR3 sequence: CASSQVIAEAYEQYF. The CDR3 DNA is TGCGCCAGCAGCCAAGTGATAGCGGAGGCCTACGAGCAGTACTTC.

CDR3 nucleotides: TGTGCCAGCAGAGGCCCCCGGGAGACCCAGTACTTC. Translating gives CASRGPRETQYF. The chain is built from TRBV6-5 and TRBJ2-5; no firm D call. The CDR3 length is 12 residues. In germline, CDR1 is MNHEY, CDR2 SVGAGI. Trimming pared 6 bases from V and 5 bases from J, leaving 10 bases between.

This clone was picked up a small number of times. The J gene is TRBJ1-2, the V gene TRBV2, with D unclear. The CDR3 runs to 12 residues. CDR1 and CDR2 (germline): SNHLY, FYNNEI. V lost 4 bases and J 7 bases, leaving 10 bases between the germline ends. The CDR3 loop reads CASSGGPAGYTF. The CDR3 DNA reads as TGTGCCAGCAGTGGAGGACCAGCTGGCTACACCTTC.

The chain is built from TRBV7-8 and TRBJ2-2; D gene uncertain. The CDR3 is 14 residues long. Germline V gives CDR1 SGHVS, CDR2 FQNEAQ. V lost 1 base and J lost 3, with 6 bases in between. DNA of the CDR3: TGTGCCAGCAGCTTAGAGAGCCACACCGGGGAGCTGTTTTTT. It is translated as CASSLESHTGELFF.

This chain links TRBV4-1 with TRBJ2-4; D not resolved. V lost 0 bases to trimming and J lost 0 bases, with 15 bases between them. Germline assignment: CDR1 MGHRA and CDR2 YSYEKL. This CDR3 has 18 residues. CDR3 loop: CASSQDLRRTLAKNIQYF. CDR3 coding DNA: TGCGCCAGCAGCCAAGATCTAAGGCGGACCCTAGCCAAAAACATTCAGTACTTC.

This chain joins TRBV4-1 and TRBJ2-2; 7 positions agree with TRBD2. Germline V gene data show CDR1 as MGHRA and CDR2 as YSYEKL. This CDR3 comprises 16 residues. V lost 0 bases to trimming and J lost 5 bases; unmatched junction nucleotides: 6. The CDR3 DNA sequence: TGCGCCAGCAGCCAAGACCGACTAGCTAGAACCGGGGAGCTGTTTTTT. Amino acid sequence: CASSQDRLARTGELFF.

The gene calls are TRBV11-2 and TRBJ2-3; D perhaps matches TRBD1 (5 bases). This CDR3 contains 13 residues. Germline assignment: CDR1 SGHAT and CDR2 FQNNGV. Between the trimmed V and J ends, which lost 6 bases and 4 bases, there was a span of 11 bases. CDR3 nucleotides: TGTGCCAGCAGTGGGGCAGGGCCAGATACGCAGTATTTT. Protein product: CASSGAGPDTQYF.